The clone carrying this TCR gamma chain was detected once. Its antigen is not identified. A read error may produce the germline difference seen at one junction end. The germline V gene encodes CDR1 EGSTGY and CDR2 YDSYTSSV. The CDR3 extends over 13 amino acids. This sample was included in a study of intestinal T cells in coeliac disease. The TRG library came from 200 ng of biopsy DNA amplified with LymphoTrack primers. TCRdb reanalyzed the multiplex PCR reads using CATT. In the table there are about 760 gamma-chain clones, under 60% of which are singletons. Genomic DNA came from ten roughly 4.9-µm formalin-fixed paraffin-embedded scrolls per case. Overall study results and limits: Each sample likely lost a proportion of TCR sequences from degraded FFPE DNA. An age-split analysis gave no significant classification. With TRG, 85% to 95% of biopsies (about 95% of the roughly 54) were classified correctly. Reported leave-one-out accuracy of TRD kmer clustering was roughly 90%.

The sequenced material came from a duodenal biopsy. This sequence originates from a human donor with celiac disease. The chain links TRGV4 to TRGJ1 or TRGJ2. CDR3 nucleotides: TGTGCCACCTGGGTCCCGCTGAGGTATAAGAAACTCTTC. Its translation is CATWVPLRYKKLF.